Below, one T cell receptor beta chain is given with its context. These data come from a study of OX40 agonist ivuxolimab in advanced cancers. About the study: Mean age about 60 years, range about 20 to 79; approximately 80% male. Partial response was recorded in three patients: one hepatocellular carcinoma and two cutaneous melanoma cases.

Samples of blood were obtained at baseline, on cycle 4 day 1, and on cycle 7 day 1. Assay: immunoSEQ multiplex PCR; the TCRdb copy retains only in-frame clones and omits some. The sample contains over 55,000 clones, roughly 87% of which appear only once. V lost 1 base and J 1 base, leaving 8 bases between the germline ends. Germline CDR1 reads SGHKS; CDR2 reads YYEKEE (reference sequence). This CDR3 region has 14 residues. The clonotype comes from an adult with an advanced solid tumor such as melanoma, head and neck, liver or kidney cancer. This material consisted of CD4+ or CD8+ T cells sorted from blood, taken in a trial of the OX40 agonist ivuxolimab. This chain links TRBV5-5 with TRBJ2-5; D gene unclear. The CDR3 DNA reads TGTGCCAGCAGCTTGAATCCGGGCCAAGAGACCCAGTACTTC. Residues: CASSLNPGQETQYF.